The 20 T cell receptor beta chains below come from one sample, sequenced in a study of T cell responses to AZD1222 COVID-19 vaccine. The protocol was immunoSEQ multiplex PCR, while the TCRdb copy is restricted to in-frame clones and leaves out a portion. The table has some 110,000 clones, around 86% seen once. The sequenced sample was peripheral blood, obtained 28 days after the second dose of the MenACWY control vaccine. The receptors originated from an adult who received the MenACWY meningococcal vaccine as a control.

The chain recombines TRBV4-2 with TRBJ2-7; D remains unclear. Germline CDR1 is LGHNA and CDR2 is YNFKEQ. The CDR3 is made up of 16 amino acids. V was shortened by 0 bases and J by 0 bases, with 12 bases between the two germline ends. CDR3 loop: CASSQDPAVPSYEQYF. The CDR3 DNA reads TGTGCCAGCAGCCAAGATCCCGCAGTCCCCTCCTACGAGCAGTACTTC.

V usage is TRBV28 and J usage is TRBJ1-5; D might be TRBD1 (5 bases). Germline V lookup: CDR1 MDHEN, CDR2 SYDVKM. The CDR3 loop spans 15 amino acids. The germline V and J ends were trimmed by 5 bases and 2 bases, with 13 bases remaining between them. The CDR3 spells CASSPRDGRNQPQHF. CDR3 bases: TGTGCCAGCAGTCCACGGGACGGACGCAATCAGCCCCAGCATTTT.

The rearrangement links TRBV3-1 (or the pseudogene TRBV3-2) to TRBJ1-1, with D unresolved. V lost 0 bases, J lost 3 bases, and 5 bases lay in between. Germline V CDR1 and CDR2: LGHDT, YNNKEL (reference sequence). This CDR3 has 13 amino acids. CDR3 nucleotides: TGTGCCAGCAGCCAAGAGTGGGACACTGAAGCTTTCTTT. The encoded protein is CASSQEWDTEAFF.

The V and J genes are TRBV7-2 and TRBJ2-7; 15 bases match TRBD2. The germline gives CDR1 SGHTA, CDR2 FQGNSA. Germline trimming cut 8 bases from V and 2 bases from J; bases unmatched to any gene: 7. The CDR3 covers 16 residues. CDR3 nucleotides: TGTGCCAGCGGACTAGCGGGGGGGCAGTTCCCCTACGAGCAGTACTTC. Amino acids: CASGLAGGQFPYEQYF.

The table lists this clone with a few counts. This chain connects TRBV7-2 to TRBJ2-5, with D maybe TRBD2 (6 bases). V gave up 5 bases and J gave up 0 bases, with 19 bases separating them. Germline CDR1 is SGHTA and CDR2 is FQGNSA. The CDR3 runs 17 residues. The CDR3 DNA sequence: TGTGCCAGCAGCCCGTTTCGAGGAGGGTCCCACCAAGAGACCCAGTACTTC. Protein product: CASSPFRGGSHQETQYF.

This rearrangement joins TRBV6-2 or TRBV6-3 to TRBJ1-2; 7 bases fit TRBD1. This CDR3 contains 14 residues. V dropped 2 bases and J dropped 2; count of bases not matched to a gene: 2. The germline CDR1 and CDR2 sequences are MNHEY and SVGEGT. As DNA, the CDR3 is TGTGCCAGCAGTTACATGGGACAGAACTATGGCTACACCTTC. Protein sequence: CASSYMGQNYGYTF.

The rearrangement joins TRBV19 to TRBJ2-1, with D unresolved. Per germline, CDR1 LNHDA and CDR2 SQIVND (reference sequence). V was cut by 2 bases and J by 2 bases, with 10 bases left in between. The CDR3 is 15 residues long. The CDR3 loop is CASSISPNPYNEQFF. The CDR3 DNA reads TGTGCCAGTAGTATATCCCCGAACCCCTACAATGAGCAGTTCTTC.

This clone has only a few counts. V gene TRBV21-1 combines with J gene TRBJ1-5. TRBV21-1 is shown as a pseudogene. This CDR3 contains 14 residues. The CDR3 nucleotides are TGTGCCCCGCTAGATCGGCAAGGGCGTCAGCCCCAGCATTTT. This codes for CAPLDRQGRQPQHF.

This rearrangement joins TRBV5-5 to TRBJ2-3; D gene uncertain. Germline assignment: CDR1 SGHKS and CDR2 YYEKEE (reference sequence). With 0 bases removed from V and 3 bases from J, the gap between germline ends came to 8 bases. The CDR3 is 14 residues long. CDR3 DNA sequence: TGTGCCAGCAGCTTGGCCGGGCAGACAGATACGCAGTATTTT. Translated, it gives CASSLAGQTDTQYF.

The rearrangement uses TRBV7-2 and TRBJ1-2, with a possible D match to TRBD1 (6 bases). CDR1 and CDR2 from the germline V gene are SGHTA and FQGNSA. Trimming removed 2 bases from V and 0 bases from J, with 16 bases in between. The CDR3 has 17 amino acids. This CDR3 reads CASSLRNLGTPNYGYTF. The CDR3, as DNA: TGTGCCAGCAGCTTACGGAATCTCGGGACACCTAACTATGGCTACACCTTC.

The chain links TRBV7-2 to TRBJ1-6; D remains unclear. Per the germline V gene, CDR1 is SGHTA and CDR2 is FQGNSA. Deletions cut 5 bases from V and 4 bases from J, with 9 bases between. The CDR3 is 14 residues long. In DNA, the CDR3 is TGTGCCAGCAGCCCCCCCGGGTATAATTCACCCCTCCACTTT. Its protein is CASSPPGYNSPLHF.

The chain couples TRBV7-8 to TRBJ1-1; possible D gene TRBD1, 6 bases. This CDR3 is 14 amino acids long. Germline-derived CDR1 and CDR2 are SGHVS and FQNEAQ. V was shortened by 3 bases and J by 3 bases, with 11 bases between the two germline ends. The chain's CDR3 is CASSFQGRDTEAFF. The DNA of the CDR3 is TGTGCCAGCAGCTTTCAGGGGCGGGACACTGAAGCTTTCTTT.

The rearrangement joins TRBV9 to TRBJ2-3; D is unclear. Germline V gene lookup returns CDR1 SGDLS and CDR2 YYNGEE. V was clipped by 3 bases and J by 5 bases, with 7 bases between them. This CDR3 has 12 amino acids. For the CDR3, the DNA is TGTGCCAGCAGCGGAAGAGTAGATACGCAGTATTTT. Its translation: CASSGRVDTQYF.

The V gene is TRBV20-1, the J gene TRBJ1-5; D is possibly TRBD1 (5 bases). V was clipped by 3 bases and J by 5 bases, with 11 bases between them. There are 13 residues in the CDR3. Germline V CDR1 and CDR2: DFQATT, SNEGSKA (reference sequence). The CDR3 nucleotides read TGCAGTGCTAGTAGGAGGGACGATCAGCCCCAGCATTTT. This translates into CSASRRDDQPQHF.

This chain joins TRBV4-2 and TRBJ2-5; 7 positions match TRBD1. The CDR3 loop spans 14 amino acids. Germline V gene data show CDR1 as LGHNA and CDR2 as YNFKEQ. Trimming at V came to 0 bases and at J to 4 bases, leaving 2 bases not matched to a gene. The CDR3 is CASSQDNRGETQYF. The CDR3 DNA reads TGTGCCAGCAGCCAAGATAACAGGGGAGAGACCCAGTACTTC.

The CDR3 DNA reads as TGCGCCAGCAGCCAAGATCGCGGCATGAACACTGAAGCTTTCTTT. Translation gives CASSQDRGMNTEAFF. The chain links TRBV4-1 to TRBJ1-1; D uncertain. This CDR3 contains 15 residues. The V end was cut by 0 bases, the J end by 0 bases, with 8 bases between. The germline V gene encodes CDR1 MGHRA and CDR2 YSYEKL.

This chain connects TRBV5-1 to TRBJ2-7; 9 bases map to TRBD1. V dropped 4 bases and J dropped 4; count of bases not matched to a gene: 15. The CDR3 covers 17 residues. Germline V gives CDR1 SGHRS, CDR2 YFSETQ. The CDR3 loop is CASSLGSGTGKEYEQYF. The CDR3 nucleotides are TGCGCCAGCAGCCTCGGGTCCGGGACAGGGAAAGAGTACGAGCAGTACTTC.

The chain couples TRBV7-2 to TRBJ2-5; weak D call: TRBD2 (6 bases). Trimming pared 0 bases from V and 2 bases from J, leaving 13 bases between. There are 16 residues in the CDR3. Germline values: CDR1 SGHTA, CDR2 FQGNSA. CDR3 in DNA: TGTGCCAGCAGCTTAGCAACCGCCGCGGGGCAAGAGACCCAGTACTTC. It translates to CASSLATAAGQETQYF.

The chain joins TRBV18 to TRBJ2-7, with 9 bases aligning to TRBD2. Germline CDR1 is KGHSH and CDR2 is LQKENI. Trimming at V came to 4 bases and at J to 0 bases, leaving 7 bases not matched to a gene. The CDR3 extends over 16 amino acids. Written as DNA, the CDR3 is TGTGCCAGCTCACTCGCGGGGGGGGCCAACTCCTACGAGCAGTACTTC. Its protein is CASSLAGGANSYEQYF.

The chain has TRBV5-1 and TRBJ1-5; D gene ambiguous. V dropped 0 bases and J dropped 3 bases, with 7 bases sitting between them. CDR1 is SGHRS, CDR2 YFSETQ, per germline. The CDR3 is 14 residues long. CDR3 sequence (DNA): TGCGCCAGCAGCTTGGACGGGTCCAATCAGCCCCAGCATTTT. It translates to CASSLDGSNQPQHF.